Described below is a single T cell receptor (beta chain) sequence and its context. The sample holds a few counts of this clone. Which antigen it targets is not known. Base qualities are not recorded, but no much larger clone differs from it by a single base. Viable CD3+CD4+ or CD3+CD8+ cells that were CCR7+CD45RA+CD45RO-CD95-CD27+CD28+ were classified as naive T cells. Related bone marrow donors provided peripheral blood samples on the day of marrow donation. Peripheral blood and bone marrow mononuclear cells were isolated by Ficoll-Hypaque density centrifugation and were cryopreserved. Sorting of CD4+ and CD8+ T cells, including naive and memory subsets, was performed by FACS on a FACSAria II. Via the germline V gene, CDR1 is ENHRY and CDR2 SYGVKD. V is pared back by 5 bases and J by 1 base, with 9 bases lying between the germline termini. The CDR3 measures 14 amino acids from cysteine to phenylalanine. Only CDR3 DNA remains: 42 bases, in frame from the first base.

The data originate from a study of T cells after posttransplantation cyclophosphamide (TCRdb year 2016). Broadly, across the study: The study tracked T cell repertoire reconstitution by TRB sequencing after myeloablative bone marrow transplantation using posttransplantation cyclophosphamide as GVHD prophylaxis. Public TRB sequences were searched against a database of over 3,000 sequences associated with responses to pathogens, tumor antigens, self-antigens and alloantigens. Samples from 35 PTCy-treated patients, along with samples from 15 to 20 of their related bone marrow donors, underwent antigen receptor sequencing. Blood from all 30 or so PTCy patients who had 1-year posttransplant specimens underwent TRB sequencing. TRB sequencing was also done on up to roughly 3 additional blood samples from 2 to 5.2 years after transplant in 3 patients, and on pretransplant blood from a handful of patients. Because TRA and TRB clonality correlated tightly in roughly nine samples, the subsequent TCR analyses were limited to TRB only.

Overall study results and their limits: Across roughly 40 patients, recipient CMV seropositivity and CMV reactivation were highly associated with TRB clonality; PTCy diversity was similar to CNI/methotrexate controls. Donor-recipient similarity was low at 1-2 months but rose over the first year, and later blood repertoires were often dominated by donor CD8+ memory clones. The TRB repertoires of T cells infiltrating skin or the GI tract showed only limited overlap with the TRB repertoires found in blood.

TRB sequencing used genomic DNA with the immunoSEQ assay at survey resolution or the hsTCRB kit. Per the source publication's procedure: The immunoSEQ software handled initial read processing, and the LymphoSeq R package was used for repertoire analyses. Clonality was calculated as 1 minus normalized Shannon entropy, and the Gini coefficient was also calculated for each TRB dataset. To infer phenotypes in unsorted samples, TRB sequences from sorted subsets of the recipient or donor were mapped onto unsorted samples from the same recipient. Sourced from immuneACCESS, this table was stored by TCRdb with only in-frame sequences that have V and J called. A share of the clones is absent; for the studies checked, an unresolved V gene accounts for under half, and the remainder has no known explanation. The D gene and trimming were derived from the DNA, and the V and J assignments and clone size from that table. For this sample there are approximately 30,000 clones; around nine tenths appear just once. Clones ranked in the top ten supply 0.2% to 0.3% of the sample.

The receptor comes from an older woman in good health, CMV-negative, and a related stem cell transplant donor. Sequenced: naive CD4+ T cells sorted from PBMCs. The V and J segments used are TRBV10-3 and TRBJ1-5; TRBD1 is a possible D gene, resting on 6 matching bases. The CDR3 amino acid sequence is: CAISPGTSNQPQHF. The DNA sequence follows: TGTGCCATCAGTCCCGGGACAAGCAATCAGCCCCAGCATTTT.